This note documents a single T cell receptor (beta chain) sequence. Its antigen is unknown. A single record per CDR3 protein comes from TCRdb applying MiXCR to the 5' RACE reads. The sample lists 300,000 to 400,000 distinct CDR3 sequences; around 15% were seen once. The CDR3 length is 16 residues. V was clipped by 1 base and J by 1 base; unmatched bases: 5. These data are taken from a study of T-cell memory formation after mild COVID-19. Overall study findings and caveats: Specificity for SARS-CoV-2 was not confirmed among the second-wave clones peaking on day 37.

Input material: PBMCs or a T cell subset sorted from them (not recorded which). This rearrangement joins TRBV12-3 or TRBV12-4 to TRBJ2-3; 7 bases are shared with TRBD2. The clonotype originates from a man between 18 and 35 years old who had mild COVID-19 (a few samples of this study predate the infection). Cell type and time point are not known. CDR3 sequence: CASSLVSSGRTDTQYF. The CDR3 DNA follows: TGTGCCAGCAGTTTAGTCTCTAGCGGCCGCACAGATACGCAGTATTTT.